These T cell receptor beta chains were read from a single sample in a study of blood T cell repertoires in COVID-19. The data were produced by immunoSEQ multiplex PCR, yet TCRdb's version contains in-frame clones alone and is incomplete. Among about 100,000 clones listed, around nine tenths were seen once. Sequenced: peripheral blood. These TCRs come from a woman in her twenties or thirties with acute or convalescent COVID-19. CDR3s include the opening cysteine and the closing phenylalanine or tryptophan. D genes are given only for firm matches. Size is omitted from some rows. Given values are once, few, many or a class for expanded clones.

J gene	clone size	D gene	V gene	CDR3 protein	CDR3 DNA
TRBJ1-4	few	-	TRBV2	CASIRAAGVFEKLFF	TGTGCCAGCATAAGGGCGGCGGGGGTTTTTGAAAAACTGTTTTTT
TRBJ1-5	-	-	TRBV13	CASSSQGSNQPQHF	TGTGCCAGCAGCTCTCAGGGAAGCAATCAGCCCCAGCATTTT
TRBJ1-5	-	TRBD1	TRBV2	CASSESGTGFGNQPQHF	TGTGCCAGCAGTGAATCGGGGACAGGGTTTGGCAATCAGCCCCAGCATTTT
TRBJ2-2	few	TRBD2	TRBV5-1	CASSLTSGNTGELFF	TGCGCCAGCAGCTTGACTAGCGGTAACACCGGGGAGCTGTTTTTT
TRBJ2-7	-	-	TRBV24-1	CATSEGSAYEQYF	TGTGCCACCAGTGAAGGCAGCGCCTACGAGCAGTACTTC
TRBJ1-2	-	TRBD1	TRBV7-9	CASSGPDRGLGYTF	TGTGCCAGCAGCGGACCTGACAGGGGGCTTGGCTACACCTTC
TRBJ1-2	-	TRBD1	TRBV5-6	CASRERTGPPYGYTF	TGTGCCAGCAGGGAGAGGACAGGCCCCCCCTATGGCTACACCTTC
TRBJ1-2	-	-	TRBV18	CASNTMEGNYGYTF	TGTGCCAGCAACACCATGGAGGGAAACTATGGCTACACCTTC
TRBJ2-4	-	TRBD2	TRBV30	CAWGTSVSIQYF	TGTGCCTGGGGGACTAGCGTATCCATTCAGTACTTC
TRBJ2-5	once	TRBD2	TRBV6-6	CASAQGGETQYF	TGTGCCAGCGCGCAGGGAGGGGAGACCCAGTACTTC
TRBJ2-1	-	-	TRBV5-8	CASSLLLSYNEQFF	TGTGCCAGCAGCTTGTTATTATCCTACAATGAGCAGTTCTTC
TRBJ2-3	-	-	TRBV19	CASSVSSTDTQYF	TGTGCCAGTAGTGTTTCTAGCACAGATACGCAGTATTTT
TRBJ2-1	-	-	TRBV7-9	CASSTREGAWQFF	TGTGCCAGCAGCACCCGGGAGGGGGCCTGGCAGTTCTTC
TRBJ2-7	-	TRBD2	TRBV19	CASNPSGRVSDEQYF	TGTGCCAGTAATCCTAGCGGGAGGGTCTCCGACGAGCAGTACTTC
TRBJ2-3	-	TRBD2	TRBV5-4	CASSIAGESTDTQYF	TGTGCCAGCAGCATAGCGGGGGAGAGCACAGATACGCAGTATTTT
TRBJ2-3	once	-	TRBV6-5	CASKKGGAGTDTQYF	TGTGCCAGCAAGAAGGGGGGGGCAGGCACAGATACGCAGTATTTT
TRBJ2-1	-	-	TRBV5-6	CASSLGVLNEQFF	TGTGCCAGCAGCCTCGGGGTCCTGAATGAGCAGTTCTTC
TRBJ1-1	-	-	TRBV19	CASTLGRGNTEAFF	TGTGCCAGTACCCTCGGAAGGGGGAACACTGAAGCTTTCTTT
TRBJ1-4	once	TRBD1	TRBV28	CASSLLGRGQEKLFF	TGTGCCAGCAGTTTATTGGGCAGGGGGCAGGAAAAACTGTTTTTT
TRBJ2-1	-	-	TRBV4-2	CASSQDGHEQFF	TGTGCCAGCAGCCAAGATGGGCATGAGCAGTTCTTC
TRBJ1-2	-	TRBD1	TRBV2	CASRDRTGNGYTF	TGTGCCAGCAGGGACCGGACAGGGAATGGCTACACCTTC
TRBJ1-1	-	-	TRBV21-1	CANPPRPPRTGVAEAFF	TGTGCCAACCCTCCCCGTCCCCCACGAACAGGGGTGGCTGAAGCTTTCTTT
TRBJ2-7	-	TRBD1	TRBV30	CAWSVGQGYEQYF	TGTGCCTGGAGTGTAGGACAGGGCTACGAGCAGTACTTC
TRBJ2-7	-	TRBD2	TRBV5-6	CASSLGAGVPYEQYF	TGTGCCAGCAGCTTGGGAGCGGGAGTTCCCTACGAGCAGTACTTC
TRBJ1-3	-	-	TRBV29-1	CSVVKGTSGNTIYF	TGCAGCGTAGTTAAGGGGACATCTGGAAACACCATATATTTT
TRBJ2-3	-	-	TRBV27	CASGKDKPSTDTQYF	TGTGCCAGCGGAAAGGACAAACCTTCCACAGATACGCAGTATTTT
TRBJ2-1	once	-	TRBV28	CASSFGEYNEQFF	TGTGCCAGCAGTTTTGGGGAGTACAATGAGCAGTTCTTC
TRBJ2-5	-	TRBD1	TRBV6-5	CASTPGQGQETQYF	TGTGCCAGCACTCCAGGACAGGGTCAAGAGACCCAGTACTTC
TRBJ1-1	once	-	TRBV3-1/TRBV3-2	CASSQVGSTEAFF	TGTGCCAGCAGCCAAGTAGGGAGCACTGAAGCTTTCTTT
TRBJ1-2	-	TRBD1	TRBV11-2	CASSSRQGALDGYTF	TGTGCCAGCAGCTCCCGACAGGGCGCTTTAGATGGCTACACCTTC
TRBJ2-7	-	-	TRBV19	CASSIALSEAPRPIEQYF	TGTGCCAGTAGTATAGCACTCTCGGAGGCCCCCCGCCCCATCGAGCAGTACTTC
TRBJ1-1	-	-	TRBV28	CASCSLTEAFF	TGTGCCAGCTGTTCTTTAACTGAAGCTTTCTTT
TRBJ1-5	-	-	TRBV27	CASSLQGMGTPQHF	TGTGCCAGCAGTTTACAGGGTATGGGTACGCCCCAGCATTTT
TRBJ1-4	-	TRBD1	TRBV5-1	CASSLGVGTAKEKLFF	TGCGCCAGCAGCCTGGGGGTAGGGACAGCGAAAGAAAAACTGTTTTTT
TRBJ1-6	-	-	TRBV5-4	CASSSAGMHSPLHF	TGTGCCAGCAGCTCGGCCGGGATGCATTCACCCCTCCACTTT
TRBJ1-6	-	-	TRBV27	CASSLFVTTRGSYNSPLHF	TGTGCCAGCAGTTTGTTCGTCACCACACGGGGCTCCTATAATTCACCCCTCCACTTT
TRBJ1-4	-	-	TRBV25-1	CASNPRGGPNEKLFF	TGTGCCAGCAACCCGAGGGGGGGACCGAATGAAAAACTGTTTTTT
TRBJ2-5	-	-	TRBV29-1	CSGVQETQYF	TGCAGCGGAGTACAAGAGACCCAGTACTTC
TRBJ2-3	-	TRBD1	TRBV27	CASSLSRGQSALDTQYF	TGTGCCAGCAGTTTATCGAGGGGACAGTCAGCCCTAGATACGCAGTATTTT
TRBJ1-1	-	-	TRBV13	CASSLTSTEAFF	TGTGCCAGCAGCTTAACGAGTACTGAAGCTTTCTTT
TRBJ1-1	once	-	TRBV20-1	CSTLENTEAFF	TGCAGTACTCTCGAGAACACTGAAGCTTTCTTT
TRBJ2-1	-	TRBD2	TRBV6-2/TRBV6-3	CASSSQSTSGRGFYNEQFF	TGTGCCAGCAGTTCCCAATCGACTAGCGGGAGAGGTTTCTACAATGAGCAGTTCTTC
TRBJ2-5	-	-	TRBV15	CATSIENQETQYF	TGTGCCACCAGCATCGAGAACCAAGAGACCCAGTACTTC
TRBJ2-7	-	-	TRBV7-9	CASSLSGGFSYEQYF	TGTGCCAGCAGCCTGTCTGGGGGGTTCTCCTACGAGCAGTACTTC
TRBJ1-2	-	-	TRBV7-2	CASSLTNPRVSGYTF	TGTGCCAGCAGCTTAACCAACCCCCGGGTCTCCGGCTACACCTTC
TRBJ1-2	-	-	TRBV5-1	CASRTGLWGYTF	TGCGCCAGCAGAACAGGGTTGTGGGGCTACACCTTC
TRBJ1-2	-	-	TRBV19	CASLSPADYGYTF	TGTGCCAGCCTATCTCCCGCCGACTATGGCTACACCTTC
TRBJ1-1	-	TRBD1	TRBV25-1	CATPEGQGVSEAFF	TGTGCCACCCCCGAGGGACAGGGGGTTTCGGAAGCTTTCTTT
TRBJ2-2	-	TRBD2	TRBV6-2/TRBV6-3	CASSPRTSAPNTGELFF	TGTGCCAGCAGTCCCCGGACTAGTGCCCCGAACACCGGGGAGCTGTTTTTT
TRBJ1-1	-	-	TRBV11-3	CASSLRTALNTEAFF	TGTGCCAGCAGCTTAAGGACAGCCCTGAACACTGAAGCTTTCTTT
TRBJ2-3	-	TRBD1	TRBV24-1	CATAPRRDRGTDTQYF	TGTGCCACCGCCCCCCGGAGAGACAGGGGCACAGATACGCAGTATTTT
TRBJ2-2	-	-	TRBV14	CASSSGEGVLPGELFF	TGTGCCAGCAGCTCAGGGGAAGGGGTTCTCCCCGGGGAGCTGTTTTTT
TRBJ2-5	-	TRBD2	TRBV28	CASRSGTSGNTQETQYF	TGTGCCAGCAGATCCGGGACTAGCGGAAACACCCAAGAGACCCAGTACTTC
TRBJ2-3	-	TRBD1	TRBV2	CASSETDRAGYTQYF	TGTGCCAGCAGTGAAACCGACAGGGCGGGTTATACGCAGTATTTT
TRBJ2-7	-	TRBD1	TRBV6-2/TRBV6-3	CASSLRRTGYEQYF	TGTGCCAGCAGTCTCCGACGGACAGGCTACGAGCAGTACTTC